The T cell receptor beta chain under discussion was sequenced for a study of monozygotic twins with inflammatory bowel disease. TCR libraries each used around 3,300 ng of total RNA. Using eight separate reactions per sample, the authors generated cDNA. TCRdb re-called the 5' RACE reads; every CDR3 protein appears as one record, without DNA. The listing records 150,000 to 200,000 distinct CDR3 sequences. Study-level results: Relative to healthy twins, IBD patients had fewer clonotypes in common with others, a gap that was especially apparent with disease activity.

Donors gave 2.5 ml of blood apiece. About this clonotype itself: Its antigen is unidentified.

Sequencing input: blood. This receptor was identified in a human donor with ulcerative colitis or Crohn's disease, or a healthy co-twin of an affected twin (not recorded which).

The CDR3 loop reads CASSLFFGQRASPLHF. The rearrangement uses TRBV27 and TRBJ1-6. Germline CDR1 reads MNHEY; CDR2 reads SMNVEV (reference sequence). This CDR3 has 16 amino acids.